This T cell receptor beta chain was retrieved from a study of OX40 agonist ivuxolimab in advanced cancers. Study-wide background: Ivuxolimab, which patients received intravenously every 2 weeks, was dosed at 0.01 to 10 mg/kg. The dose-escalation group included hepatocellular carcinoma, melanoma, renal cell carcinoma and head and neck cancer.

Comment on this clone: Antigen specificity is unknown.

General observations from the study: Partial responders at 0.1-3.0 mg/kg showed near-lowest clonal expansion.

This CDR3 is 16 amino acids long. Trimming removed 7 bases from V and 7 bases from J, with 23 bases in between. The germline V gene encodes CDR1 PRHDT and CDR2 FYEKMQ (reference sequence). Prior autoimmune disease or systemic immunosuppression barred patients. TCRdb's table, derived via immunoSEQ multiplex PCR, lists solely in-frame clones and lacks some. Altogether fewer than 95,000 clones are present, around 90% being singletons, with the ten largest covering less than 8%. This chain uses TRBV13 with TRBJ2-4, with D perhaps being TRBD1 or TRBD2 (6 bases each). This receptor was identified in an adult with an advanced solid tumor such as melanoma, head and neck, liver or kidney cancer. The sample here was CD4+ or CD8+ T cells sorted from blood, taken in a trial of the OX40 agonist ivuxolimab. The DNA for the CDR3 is TGTGCCAGCACCATACAACGGGGACAAGGGGGGAACATTCAGTACTTC. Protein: CASTIQRGQGGNIQYF.